This is a list of T cell receptor beta chains from one sample in a study of CD8 T cells in ankylosing spondylitis. TCRdb re-derived calls from the 5' RACE reads in MiXCR, one entry per CDR3 protein. The sample shows fewer than 400,000 distinct CDR3 sequences, about a fifth of them seen only once. The sequenced sample was blood, either unsorted or a sorted T cell fraction (not recorded which). These receptors were obtained from a male donor with ankylosing spondylitis. The CDR3 runs from the conserved cysteine through the conserved F or W. D genes are given only for firm matches. Expanded clones get a size class; other rows say once, few or many, or leave the size out.

>NA|few|TRBV12-3/TRBV12-4|TRBJ2-1
TGTGCCAGCAGTTTACCTAGCGCCGGTTACAATGAGCAGTTCTTC
CASSLPSAGYNEQFF
>TRBD2|few|TRBV20-1|TRBJ2-1
TGCAGTGCTAGCCACGGGAGGGCCGCCTACAATGAGCAGTTCTTC
CSASHGRAAYNEQFF
>NA|NA|TRBV5-1|TRBJ2-7
TGCGCCAGCAGCTTGGGGGGAAGATTAGATGGGCGGCAGTACTTC
CASSLGGRLDGRQYF
>NA|NA|TRBV5-1|TRBJ1-5
TGCGCCAGCAGCTTGTACGGCAGGTACAATCAGCCCCAGCATTTT
CASSLYGRYNQPQHF
>NA|NA|TRBV7-2|TRBJ2-7
TGTGCCAGCAGCGCCGGGGCCGGGGTCGAGCAGTACTTC
CASSAGAGVEQYF
>TRBD1|NA|TRBV5-1|TRBJ1-5
TGCGCCAGCAGCTTTCCGGGACAGGGGTACAGTTGGGGGAGGCAGCCCCAGCATTTT
CASSFPGQGYSWGRQPQHF
>NA|few|TRBV5-1|TRBJ2-5
TGCGCCAGCAGCCAAATACGTTCGGAGACCCAGTACTTC
CASSQIRSETQYF
>TRBD2|NA|TRBV15|TRBJ2-7
TGTGCCACCAGCAGAGATGTTCGGCGGGAGTCGGTCTCCTACGAGCAGTACTTC
CATSRDVRRESVSYEQYF
>TRBD2|NA|TRBV5-4|TRBJ2-1
TGTGCCAGCAGCTTGGTGTTTTTAGCGGGACGTTACAATGAGCAGTTCTTC
CASSLVFLAGRYNEQFF
>TRBD1|NA|TRBV9|TRBJ1-1
TGTGCCAGCAGCGTAGGACAGGGGGCGGTCACTGAAGCTTTCTTT
CASSVGQGAVTEAFF
>TRBD2|NA|TRBV3-1|TRBJ2-1
TGTGCCAGCAGCCAAGATCTAGCGGGATCTTACAATGAGCAGTTCTTC
CASSQDLAGSYNEQFF
>NA|NA|TRBV20-1|TRBJ1-6
TGCAGTGCTAGCCAGAATTCACCCCTCCACTTT
CSASQNSPLHF
>TRBD1|few|TRBV12-3/TRBV12-4|TRBJ2-1
TGTGCCAGCAGTTCTTACAGGGGGAGCTCCTACAATGAGCAGTTCTTC
CASSSYRGSSYNEQFF